This T cell receptor beta chain was recovered during a study of blood T cell repertoires in COVID-19. Germline loops: CDR1 SGHRS, CDR2 YFSETQ. J was trimmed by 1 base and V by 4 bases; bases with no gene match: 5. The CDR3 extends over 16 amino acids. Repertoires were generated with immunoSEQ multiplex PCR, while TCRdb's copy carries only in-frame clones and drops some. This repertoire shows about 270,000 clones, roughly nine tenths found once; its top ten account for less than 2%. The clonotype originates from a woman aged 60 to 75 who had recovered from COVID-19. The chain joins TRBV5-1 to TRBJ1-4, with TRBD1 identical over 9 bases. The material sequenced was PBMCs or T cells enriched from blood (not recorded which). As DNA, the CDR3 is TGCGCCAGCAGCCGCCAGGGACAGGGAACTAATGAAAAACTGTTTTTT. This encodes CASSRQGQGTNEKLFF.